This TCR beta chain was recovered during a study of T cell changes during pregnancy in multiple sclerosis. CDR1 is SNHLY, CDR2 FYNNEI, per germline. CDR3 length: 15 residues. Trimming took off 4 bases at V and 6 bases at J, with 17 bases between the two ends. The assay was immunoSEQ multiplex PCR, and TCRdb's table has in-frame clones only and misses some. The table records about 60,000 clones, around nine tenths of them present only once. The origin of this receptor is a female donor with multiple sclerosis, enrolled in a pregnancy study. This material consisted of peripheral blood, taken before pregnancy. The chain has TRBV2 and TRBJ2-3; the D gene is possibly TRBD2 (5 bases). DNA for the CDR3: TGTGCCAGCAGTGCACGTAGCGTAAAAACGGATACGCAGTATTTT. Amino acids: CASSARSVKTDTQYF.